Below are 28 T cell receptor beta chains sequenced from a single sample in a study of identical twins' blood T cells. TCRdb reanalysed the 5' RACE reads using MiXCR and keeps one entry per CDR3 protein. The repertoire consists of roughly 340,000 distinct CDR3 sequences, with about 28% occurring once and the leading ten covering around 5.6%. Sequencing was carried out using PBMCs. The source of these receptors is a woman between 18 and 55 years old in good health.

The chain has TRBV20-1 and TRBJ2-5, with TRBD2 as a possible D gene (5 bases). CDR1 is DFQATT and CDR2 is SNEGSKA in the germline V gene (reference sequence). Trimming stripped 3 bases from V and 0 bases from J, with 8 bases between. CDR3 size: 13 residues. The CDR3 loop is CSASEDYQETQYF. CDR3 DNA: TGCAGTGCTAGTGAGGACTACCAAGAGACCCAGTACTTC.

This clonotype was seen only a few times. Sequence at one end of the junction differs from germline and may be a read error. The chain carries TRBV5-1 and TRBJ1-1; D gene uncertain. The germline V gene has CDR1 SGHRS and CDR2 YFSETQ. The length of the CDR3 is 13 residues. Here the CDR3 reads CASGFAAWAEAFF. CDR3 in DNA: TGCGCCAGCGGCTTCGCGGCTTGGGCTGAAGCTTTCTTT.

The V call is TRBV20-1, the J call TRBJ2-1; perhaps TRBD2 as D (7 bases). Germline CDR1 DFQATT, CDR2 SNEGSKA (reference sequence). The CDR3 loop spans 13 amino acids. The V end lost 3 bases, the J end lost 8 bases, and 14 bases lay between the germline ends. The CDR3 region has the DNA TGCAGTGCTAGTGGCGGGGGCCAGCATGAGCAGTTCTTC. This encodes CSASGGGQHEQFF.

The rearrangement joins TRBV2 to TRBJ2-2; D call uncertain. The V and J ends lost 8 bases and 6 bases respectively, with 10 bases between them. Germline CDR1 reads SNHLY; CDR2 reads FYNNEI. The CDR3 runs 12 residues. CDR3 sequence reads: CASHPEPGELFF. The DNA of the CDR3 is TGTGCCAGCCACCCAGAACCCGGGGAGCTGTTTTTT.

This clonotype was counted between two and nine times. The rearrangement joins TRBV25-1 to TRBJ2-1; 16 bases match TRBD2. V shed 5 bases, J shed 5 bases, and the junction held 3 bases outside the gene matches. Per the germline V gene, CDR1 is MGHDK and CDR2 is SYGVNS. CDR3 length: 16 residues. The DNA for the CDR3 is TGTGCCAGCAGTAGGGGACTAGCGGGAGGGGACAATGAGCAGTTCTTC. Translating it yields CASSRGLAGGDNEQFF. Together with reference TRBV25-1 and TRBJ2-1, the CDR3 gives the full variable domain: EADIYQTPRYLVIGTGKKITLECSQTMGHDKMYWYQQDPGMELHLIHYSYGVNSTEKGDLSSESTVSRIRTEHFPLTLESARPSHTSQYLCASSRGLAGGDNEQFFGPGTRLTVL.

On this clonotype itself: Being one base from a much bigger clone, this may be a read error. The chain joins TRBV20-1 to TRBJ1-2; D ambiguous. The CDR3 runs 11 residues. From germline, CDR1 is DFQATT and CDR2 SNEGSKA (reference sequence). CDR3: CNANSNYDYTF. CDR3 DNA: TGCAACGCGAATTCTAACTATGACTACACCTTC.

The rearrangement links TRBV19 to TRBJ1-2; 7 bases are shared with TRBD1. The CDR3 contains 18 residues. Germline loops: CDR1 LNHDA, CDR2 SQIVND (reference sequence). The trim removed 10 bases at V and 0 bases at J, leaving 20 bases unmatched. The CDR3 loop is CATTRQGDGGTANYGYTF. Here the CDR3 DNA reads TGTGCCACCACGAGACAGGGTGACGGTGGTACGGCTAACTATGGCTACACCTTC.

The chain links TRBV5-1 to TRBJ2-2; D is unclear. V was shortened by 3 bases and J by 4 bases, with 13 bases between the two germline ends. The CDR3 consists of 15 residues. Per germline, CDR1 SGHRS and CDR2 YFSETQ. This chain's CDR3 is CASSYVTIGTGELFF. Written as DNA, the CDR3 is TGCGCCAGCAGCTACGTGACAATCGGCACCGGGGAGCTGTTTTTT. Full variable domain (rest looked up from reference TRBV5-1 and TRBJ2-2): KAGVTQTPRYLIKTRGQQVTLSCSPISGHRSVSWYQQTPGQGLQFLFEYFSETQRNKGNFPGRFSGRQFSNSRSEMNVSTLELGDSALYLCASSYVTIGTGELFFGEGSRLTVL.

This clonotype was counted only a few times. The chain couples TRBV13 to TRBJ2-3; D is possibly TRBD2 (6 bases). Per germline, CDR1 PRHDT and CDR2 FYEKMQ (reference sequence). V dropped 5 bases and J dropped 3 bases, with 15 bases sitting between them. The CDR3 contains 15 residues. The CDR3 sequence: CASSLSGTQTDTQYF. The CDR3 bases are TGTGCCAGCAGCCTTAGCGGAACCCAAACAGATACGCAGTATTTT.

The chain uses TRBV18 and TRBJ1-1; D is undetermined. The germline V gene encodes CDR1 KGHSH and CDR2 LQKENI. This CDR3 comprises 15 residues. The V gene lost 4 bases and the J gene lost 3 bases, with 15 bases spanning the gap. CDR3 residues: CASSLNGKVYTEAFF. The CDR3, as DNA: TGTGCCAGCTCACTTAATGGAAAGGTCTACACTGAAGCTTTCTTT.

The chain uses TRBV28 and TRBJ1-2, with D hard to call. The ends were cut back, 3 bases at V and 9 bases at J, with 8 bases in the middle. Germline V gene data show CDR1 as MDHEN and CDR2 as SYDVKM. The CDR3 is made up of 11 amino acids. The CDR3 sequence is CASSLGYCYTF. CDR3 sequence (DNA): TGTGCCAGCAGTTTGGGATATTGCTACACCTTC.

J is TRBJ1-4 and V is TRBV29-1; 9 bases map to TRBD1. V trimming: 7 bases; J trimming: 7 bases; junction bases outside the gene matches: 7. CDR3 size: 13 residues. Germline CDR1 SQVTM, CDR2 ANQGSEA. The CDR3 loop reads CSAGQGRGEKLFF. The CDR3 DNA reads as TGCAGCGCCGGACAGGGGCGCGGTGAAAAACTGTTTTTT.

The V gene is TRBV19, the J gene TRBJ1-6; no clear D gene. Between the trimmed V and J ends, which lost 3 bases and 4 bases, there was a span of 13 bases. Germline CDR1 reads LNHDA; CDR2 reads SQIVND (reference sequence). The CDR3 length is 16 residues. Here the CDR3 reads CASSIDPAGYNSPLHF. The CDR3 DNA reads TGTGCCAGTAGTATTGATCCGGCCGGTTATAATTCACCCCTCCACTTT.

Comments on this clonotype: Being one base from a much bigger clone, this may be a read error. The chain couples TRBV29-1 to TRBJ1-1; D is possibly TRBD1 (5 bases). The CDR3 contains 13 residues. CDR1 SQVTM and CDR2 ANQGSEA come from the germline V gene. The CDR3 reads CSVDRQGSFEALF. CDR3 coding DNA: TGCAGCGTTGATCGGCAGGGTTCCTTTGAAGCTCTCTTT.

The chain has TRBV6-1 and TRBJ1-2; D gene unclear. The CDR3 runs to 15 residues. V was pared by 1 base and J by 4 bases, with 13 bases between. Germline assignment: CDR1 MNHNS and CDR2 SASEGT. This chain's CDR3 is CASSEGRLGIYGYTF. DNA of the CDR3: TGTGCCAGCAGTGAAGGGCGGCTCGGTATCTATGGCTACACCTTC.

V and J are TRBV29-1 and TRBJ2-7; D remains unclear. Looked up from germline, CDR1 is SQVTM and CDR2 is ANQGSEA. The CDR3 is 12 residues long. The ends were cut back, 0 bases at V and 3 bases at J, with 6 bases in the middle. CDR3 DNA: TGCAGCGTTGAAGACTCAGACTACGAGCAGTACTTC. As protein: CSVEDSDYEQYF.

The chain employs TRBV6-2 or TRBV6-3 and TRBJ2-1; TRBD1 matches at 7 bases. The CDR3 length is 15 residues. Trimming took 2 bases from V and 3 from J; bases not matched to a gene: 4. In germline, CDR1 is MNHEY, CDR2 SVGEGT. This CDR3 is CASSYGDRVYNEQFF. The DNA of the CDR3 is TGTGCCAGCAGTTACGGAGACAGGGTCTACAATGAGCAGTTCTTC.

The chain links TRBV5-1 to TRBJ1-4, with D tentatively TRBD1 (5 bases). V was cut by 0 bases and J by 11 bases, with 14 bases left in between. CDR3 size: 14 residues. CDR1 and CDR2 (germline): SGHRS, YFSETQ. The CDR3 DNA reads TGCGCCAGCAGCTTGGATGGAGGGGATCGGAAACTGTTTTTT. Protein product: CASSLDGGDRKLFF.

This clonotype came up a few times. The CDR3 DNA reads as TGTGCCAGCAGTGAAGCTCAAGGGGGCTTCCTCTCCTACGAGCAGTACTTC. This sequence encodes CASSEAQGGFLSYEQYF. The rearrangement uses TRBV2 and TRBJ2-7; 7 bases are a match to TRBD1. The CDR3 covers 17 residues. V was pared by 0 bases and J by 0 bases, with 8 bases of the junction left unmatched. The germline CDR1 and CDR2 sequences are SNHLY and FYNNEI.

The rearrangement links TRBV20-1 to TRBJ1-2, with D maybe TRBD1 (5 bases). The CDR3 contains 11 residues. CDR1 and CDR2 from the germline V gene are DFQATT and SNEGSKA (reference sequence). Trimming removed 3 bases from V and 8 bases from J, with 10 bases in between. This chain's CDR3 is CSASRQNGYTF. CDR3 coding DNA: TGCAGTGCTAGTCGACAGAACGGCTACACCTTC.

This clonotype was seen a handful of times. The CDR3 protein is CASSLDWTGANVLTF. The CDR3 nucleotides are TGTGCCAGCAGCTTAGACTGGACTGGGGCCAACGTCCTGACTTTC. The chain couples TRBV7-2 to TRBJ2-6; no firm D call. V was pared by 1 base and J by 2 bases, with 6 bases between. CDR3 length: 15 amino acids. Germline CDR1 SGHTA, CDR2 FQGNSA.

For this clonotype: A much larger clone differs from this one at a single base, so this may be a read error. The chain combines TRBV2 with TRBJ1-5, with D uncertain. Trimming pared 6 bases from V and 2 bases from J, leaving 14 bases between. Germline V gives CDR1 SNHLY, CDR2 FYNNEI. The CDR3 contains 15 residues. CDR3 sequence: CASSGSPRRNQPQHF. Here the CDR3 DNA reads TGTGCCAGCAGCGGAAGTCCCCGACGCAATCAGCCCCAGCATTTT.

As regards this clonotype: This may be a read error: a much more frequent sequence differs by one nucleotide. V usage is TRBV2 and J usage is TRBJ2-7; D gene uncertain. The V and J ends lost 7 bases and 2 bases respectively, with 15 bases between them. The CDR3 runs to 14 residues. The germline V gene has CDR1 SNHLY and CDR2 FYNNEI. CDR3 protein: CASKVISSPYEQYF. The CDR3, as DNA: TGTGCCAGCAAAGTGATATCCTCTCCCTACGAGCAGTACTTC.

For this clonotype: One end of the junction is discordant with germline, which a read error may explain. This chain connects TRBV3-1 to TRBJ2-2; the D call may be TRBD1 or TRBD2 (5 bases each). This CDR3 is built from 14 residues. Germline assignment: CDR1 LGHDT and CDR2 YNNKEL (reference sequence). The CDR3 nucleotides are TGTGCCACCAGCAATTGGGGGAGCACCGGGGAGCTGTTTTTT. Protein sequence: CATSNWGSTGELFF. Complete variable domain (other parts from reference TRBV3-1 and TRBJ2-2): DTAVSQTPKYLVTQMGNDKSIKCEQNLGHDTMYWYKQDSKKFLKIMFSYNNKELIINETVPNRFSPKSPDKAHLNLHINSLELGDSAVYFCATSNWGSTGELFFGEGSRLTVL.

This clonotype showed up many times. The J gene is TRBJ2-7, the V gene TRBV12-3 or TRBV12-4; D may match TRBD1 or TRBD2 (5 bases each). This CDR3 is built from 14 residues. Trimming stripped 7 bases from V and 2 bases from J, with 15 bases between. In DNA form, the CDR3 reads TGTGCCAGCAATAAGATGGGGGACCCCTACGAGCAGTACTTC. Amino acids: CASNKMGDPYEQYF.

The CDR3 region has the DNA TGCGCCATACAGGGGTCAACTAGCACAGATACGCAGTATTTT. It specifies CAIQGSTSTDTQYF. J is TRBJ2-3 and V is TRBV10-1, with 7 bases that match TRBD1. Germline V gives CDR1 WNHNN, CDR2 SYGVQD (reference sequence). V gave up 10 bases and J gave up 0 bases; unmatched junction bases: 7. The CDR3 contains 14 residues.

This chain links TRBV6-5 with TRBJ1-2; D is unclear. Germline CDR1 MNHEY, CDR2 SVGAGI. The V end was cut by 7 bases, the J end by 8 bases, with 11 bases between. The CDR3 has 11 amino acids. In DNA form, the CDR3 reads TGTGCCAGCAAATCCGGGGTCGGCTACACCTTC. Residues: CASKSGVGYTF.

The rearrangement joins TRBV5-1 to TRBJ1-4; TRBD1 might be the D (5 bases). The CDR3 contains 12 residues. Looked up from germline, CDR1 is SGHRS and CDR2 is YFSETQ. Trimming removed 2 bases at V and 8 bases at J, with 7 bases between. Here the CDR3 DNA reads TGCGCCAGCAGCTTTCGGGGGGAAAAACTGTTTTTT. Protein: CASSFRGEKLFF.